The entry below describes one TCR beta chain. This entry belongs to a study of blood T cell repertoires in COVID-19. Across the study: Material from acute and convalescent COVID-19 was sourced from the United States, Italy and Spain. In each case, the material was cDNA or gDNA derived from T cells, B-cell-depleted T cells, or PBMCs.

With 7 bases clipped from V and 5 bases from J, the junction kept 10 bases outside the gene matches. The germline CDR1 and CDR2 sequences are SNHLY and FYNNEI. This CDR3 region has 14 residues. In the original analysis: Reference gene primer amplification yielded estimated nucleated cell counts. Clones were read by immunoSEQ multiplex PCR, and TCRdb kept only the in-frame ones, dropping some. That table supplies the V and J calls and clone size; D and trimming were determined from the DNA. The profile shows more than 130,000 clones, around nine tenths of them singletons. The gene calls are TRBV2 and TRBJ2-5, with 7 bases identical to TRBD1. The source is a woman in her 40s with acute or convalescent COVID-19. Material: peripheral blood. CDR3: CASTLAGGKETQYF. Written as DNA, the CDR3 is TGTGCCAGCACCCTGGCAGGGGGTAAGGAGACCCAGTACTTC. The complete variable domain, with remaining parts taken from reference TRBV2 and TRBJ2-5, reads EPEVTQTPSHQVTQMGQEVILRCVPISNHLYFYWYRQILGQKVEFLVSFYNNEISEKSEIFDDQFSVERPDGSNFTLKIRSTKLEDSAMYFCASTLAGGKETQYFGPGTRLLVL.